The clone carrying this T cell receptor (beta chain) was observed at least ten times. Its antigen is not identified. This sample is part of a study of T-cell reconstitution after alpha-beta-depleted transplantation in children. Overall study results and limits: There were reportedly several hundred expanded graft clones from which alpha-beta T cells came about two months after transplant. Newly produced T cells mostly provided counts and TCRbeta diversity after one year, as hyperexpanded clones declined.

Trimming at V came to 5 bases and at J to 5 bases, leaving 16 bases not matched to a gene. This CDR3 has 17 amino acids. Germline V gene lookup returns CDR1 SGHTA and CDR2 FQGTGA. Unique molecular identifiers featured in how the TCRbeta library was prepared. MiXCR, applied by TCRdb to the PCR reads, yields one record per CDR3 protein. The sample carries hundreds of thousands of distinct CDR3 sequences, under 14% recorded once. The chain employs TRBV7-3 and TRBJ1-1, with 8 bases matching TRBD1. The source material was peripheral blood, sampled 180 days after TCRalphabeta/CD19-depleted stem cell transplant. This receptor was identified in a male patient aged 2-10 years who had a stem cell transplant for chronic granulomatous disease, so the T cells may come from the graft donor. The CDR3 is CASSAHRTGIVRTEAFF. CDR3 coding DNA: TGTGCCAGCAGCGCGCACAGGACAGGGATCGTTAGGACTGAAGCTTTCTTT.